This entry is about one T cell receptor (beta chain). Only in-frame clones appear in the TCRdb table, and some are missing; sequencing was by immunoSEQ multiplex PCR. The table includes tens of thousands of clones, about 80% detected once. This specimen comes from a study of T cell responses to AZD1222 COVID-19 vaccine. The CDR3 runs to 13 residues. Germline V lookup: CDR1 GTSNPN, CDR2 SVGIG (reference sequence). Trimming shortened V by 1 base and J by 0 bases, and 4 bases separated the two germline ends. This chain connects TRBV30 to TRBJ1-5; D is ambiguous. Source: peripheral blood, taken on day 0 of AZD1222 vaccination. The origin of this receptor is an adult in good health. The CDR3 region is CAWSGVSNQPQHF. The CDR3 DNA follows: TGTGCCTGGAGTGGAGTTAGCAATCAGCCCCAGCATTTT.